These T cell receptor beta chains were read from a single sample in a study of post-analysis software for immune sequencing data. TCRdb re-called the PCR reads with MiXCR, one entry per CDR3 protein. Of some 800,000 distinct CDR3 sequences in the sample, 46% are singletons; the top ten hold 4.9%. The sequenced sample consisted of blood. These receptor sequences come from a girl under 18 with multiple sclerosis. CDR3s include the opening cysteine and the closing phenylalanine or tryptophan. D genes are given only for firm matches. For some rows the clone size is stated as once, few or many, or as a class when expanded; others skip it.

>.|TRBD1|TRBV24-1|TRBJ2-1
CATSESGQVDREQFF
TGTGCCACCAGTGAGTCTGGACAGGTTGATCGTGAGCAGTTCTTC
>few|TRBD2|TRBV19|TRBJ2-3
CERAGSTRITSGSTDTQYF
TGTGAAAGGGCAGGTTCGACGCGTATAACTAGCGGGAGCACAGATACGCAGTATTTT
>few|TRBD2|TRBV7-9|TRBJ2-1
CASSPGAGASYNEQFF
TGTGCCAGCAGCCCTGGAGCGGGAGCCAGCTACAATGAGCAGTTCTTC
>few|.|TRBV10-2|TRBJ2-7
CASRPQGVGGSYEQYF
TGCGCCAGCAGGCCCCAAGGGGTAGGGGGTAGCTACGAGCAGTACTTC
>few|.|TRBV5-6|TRBJ1-2
CASSLEGEPQSYGYTF
TGTGCCAGCAGCTTGGAGGGGGAACCGCAAAGCTATGGCTACACCTTC
>.|TRBD2|TRBV29-1|TRBJ2-3
CSVEGGRARIDTQYF
TGCAGCGTTGAAGGCGGGAGGGCCCGGATAGATACGCAGTATTTT
>.|.|TRBV20-1|TRBJ2-7
CSARDAAGPYEQYF
TGCAGTGCTAGAGATGCCGCAGGCCCCTACGAGCAGTACTTC
>.|.|TRBV7-9|TRBJ2-3
CASSPQGGSTDTQYF
TGTGCCAGCAGCCCCCAGGGTGGGAGCACAGATACGCAGTATTTT
>.|TRBD2|TRBV6-5|TRBJ2-4
CASSYGRESENIQYF
TGTGCCAGCAGTTACGGGCGGGAGTCGGAAAACATTCAGTACTTC
>.|.|TRBV20-1|TRBJ1-2
CSARPLDAYGYTF
TGCAGTGCTAGACCGTTGGATGCCTATGGCTACACCTTC
>.|.|TRBV11-3|TRBJ2-3
CASSLGPGSSTDTQYF
TGTGCCAGCAGCTTGGGCCCAGGTTCTAGCACAGATACGCAGTATTTT